This is a list of T cell receptor beta chains from one sample in a study of blood T cells in healthy people across ages. Via MiXCR, TCRdb re-called the 5' RACE reads, giving one row per CDR3 protein. The repertoire consists of hundreds of thousands of distinct CDR3 sequences, with roughly 48% occurring once and the leading ten covering roughly 25%. Sequenced: blood. The receptor source for this set is a man older than 75 in good health. Each CDR3 is given with its conserved first and last residue.

J gene	V gene	CDR3 protein
TRBJ1-4	TRBV7-9	CASSPTDRINEKLFF
TRBJ1-6	TRBV7-2	CASSLLGLDSPLHF
TRBJ2-3	TRBV2	CASSPGSTGDTQYF
TRBJ2-4	TRBV6-6	CASSRADTSGEQYF
TRBJ2-5	TRBV10-3	CAISESGQKETQYF
TRBJ2-6	TRBV5-6	CASSPGVQPSGANVLTF
TRBJ1-2	TRBV12-3/TRBV12-4	CASSLDGIRVYTF
TRBJ1-1	TRBV7-9	CASSLARGVGTEAFF
TRBJ1-1	TRBV6-6	CASSYAPDTEAFF
TRBJ2-3	TRBV7-2	CASSLRPGSTDTQYF
TRBJ2-1	TRBV4-3	CASSQDWGRAVGNEQFF
TRBJ2-3	TRBV27	CATSGYVTDTQYF
TRBJ2-7	TRBV2	CASSGQGGLYEQYF
TRBJ2-1	TRBV18	CASSPQSRSSYNEQFF
TRBJ2-3	TRBV7-2	CASSLKRTGLTDTQYF
TRBJ2-5	TRBV4-3	CASSQGPAPQETQYF
TRBJ2-7	TRBV5-1	CASSWDGDATSYEQYF
TRBJ1-1	TRBV20-1	CSAPGQGNTEAFF
TRBJ2-7	TRBV29-1	CSVEGLGDEQYF
TRBJ1-4	TRBV20-1	CSAPDREPHEKLFF
TRBJ2-3	TRBV24-1	CATSDVGRGTDTQYF
TRBJ2-3	TRBV15	CATSPLGTSGTPPKDTQYF
TRBJ2-1	TRBV27	CASSFPPGLAGGRSYNEQFF
TRBJ2-7	TRBV3-1	CASSQALGTLPYEQYF
TRBJ2-7	TRBV27	CASSLGHRAYEQYF
TRBJ2-3	TRBV29-1	CSLTGYGTDTQYF
TRBJ2-1	TRBV6-6	CASSCDSGSHQGTQFF
TRBJ2-4	TRBV29-1	CSVSTQAKDIQYF
TRBJ2-1	TRBV4-3	CASSQGLAGFYEQFF
TRBJ1-6	TRBV27	CASRQGERNSPLHF
TRBJ2-1	TRBV7-2	CASSEEGGVEQFF
TRBJ2-1	TRBV6-6	CASNPTSRSWDEQFF
TRBJ1-2	TRBV6-6	CASSYSGQPDYGYTF
TRBJ1-2	TRBV6-1	CASREYRTGEGVDGYTF
TRBJ2-1	TRBV6-2/TRBV6-3	CASSLGQRIVNEQFF
TRBJ2-3	TRBV24-1	CATSERQGRGTQYF
TRBJ1-4	TRBV7-2	CASSLVVGPDEKLFF
TRBJ1-2	TRBV6-5	CASSLGTGIDGYTF
TRBJ1-5	TRBV6-2/TRBV6-3	CASSPASTGGNQPQHF
TRBJ2-7	TRBV20-1	CSARTSLGYYEQYF
NA	TRBV5-6	CASSLLASAKETQYF
TRBJ1-2	TRBV6-6	CASSHPRTDYSYTF